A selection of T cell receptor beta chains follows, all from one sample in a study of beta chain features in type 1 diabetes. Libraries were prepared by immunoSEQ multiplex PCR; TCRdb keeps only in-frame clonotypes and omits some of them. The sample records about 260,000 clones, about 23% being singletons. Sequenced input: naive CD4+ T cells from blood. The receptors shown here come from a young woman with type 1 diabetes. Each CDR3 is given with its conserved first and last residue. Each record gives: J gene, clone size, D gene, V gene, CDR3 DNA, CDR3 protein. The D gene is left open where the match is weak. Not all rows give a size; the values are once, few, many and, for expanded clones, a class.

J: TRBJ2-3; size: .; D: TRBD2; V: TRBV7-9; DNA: TGTGCCAGCAGCTTATCTTCTAGCGGGAGAGTAGATACGCAGTATTTT; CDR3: CASSLSSSGRVDTQYF
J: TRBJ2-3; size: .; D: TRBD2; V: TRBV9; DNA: TGTGCCAGCAGCGCGGGACTAGTAAGCACAGATACGCAGTATTTT; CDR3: CASSAGLVSTDTQYF
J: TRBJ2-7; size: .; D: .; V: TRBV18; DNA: TGTGCCAGCTCACCACCGGGGCAGGGCCCCGAGCAGTACTTC; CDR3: CASSPPGQGPEQYF
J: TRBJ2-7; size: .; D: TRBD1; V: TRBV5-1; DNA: TGCGCCAGCAGCCCGGGACAGGGGAAAAGCGAGCAGTACTTC; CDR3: CASSPGQGKSEQYF
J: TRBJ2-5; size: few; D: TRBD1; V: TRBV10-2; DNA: TGCGCCAGCATCCCGGGACAGGGGCCCCCAGAGACCCAGTACTTC; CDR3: CASIPGQGPPETQYF
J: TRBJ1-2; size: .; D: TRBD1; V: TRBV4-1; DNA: TGCGCCAGCAGCCACGACAGGGACGGCGGCTACACCTTC; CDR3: CASSHDRDGGYTF
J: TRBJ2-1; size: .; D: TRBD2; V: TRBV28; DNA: TGTGCCAGCAGTTCACTAGCGGGAGGTGCGCGGAATGAGCAGTTCTTC; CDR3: CASSSLAGGARNEQFF
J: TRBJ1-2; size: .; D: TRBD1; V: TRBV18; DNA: TGTGCCAGCTTGCCGGGACAGGGGGATGGCTACACCTTC; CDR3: CASLPGQGDGYTF
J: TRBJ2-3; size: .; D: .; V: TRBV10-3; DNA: TGTGCCACCTTTTCCGGGGATACGCAGTATTTT; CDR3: CATFSGDTQYF
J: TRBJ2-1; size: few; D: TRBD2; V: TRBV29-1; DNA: TGCAGCGTTGAAGATGGGACTAGCGGGAGGGCCTACAATGAGCAGTTCTTC; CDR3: CSVEDGTSGRAYNEQFF
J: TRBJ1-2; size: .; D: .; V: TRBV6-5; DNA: TGTGCCAGCAGTTATGGTGGTCGGTACACCTTC; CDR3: CASSYGGRYTF
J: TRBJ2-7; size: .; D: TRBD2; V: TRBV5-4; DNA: TGTGCCAGCAGCTTGGGGGGGAGGGATGGCGAGCAGTACTTC; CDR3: CASSLGGRDGEQYF
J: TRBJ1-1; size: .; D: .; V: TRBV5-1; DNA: TGCGCCAGCAGCTTGGAACCGGGGACTGAAGCTTTCTTT; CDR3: CASSLEPGTEAFF
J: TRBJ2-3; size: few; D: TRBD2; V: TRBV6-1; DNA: TGTGCCAGCAGTCAACTAGCGGGAGTGACAGATACGCAGTATTTT; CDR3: CASSQLAGVTDTQYF
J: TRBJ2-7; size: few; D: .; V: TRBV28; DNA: TGTGCCAGCTCTCAGACGGGTTACGAGCAGTACTTC; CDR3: CASSQTGYEQYF
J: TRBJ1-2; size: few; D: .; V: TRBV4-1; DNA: TGCGCCAGCAGCCACGGCCAGGGGCAGACCTATGGCTACACCTTC; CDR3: CASSHGQGQTYGYTF
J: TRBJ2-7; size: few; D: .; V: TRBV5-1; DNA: TGCGCCAGCAGCCAGGGGACCGGATACTACGAGCAGTACTTC; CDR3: CASSQGTGYYEQYF
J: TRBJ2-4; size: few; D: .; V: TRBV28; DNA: TGTGCCATACAACAGTCCCGGTTAGCCAAAAACATTCAGTACTTC; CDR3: CAIQQSRLAKNIQYF
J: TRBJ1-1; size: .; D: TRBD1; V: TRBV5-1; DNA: TGCGCCAGCAGCTTGGGACAGGGCCTACTAAACACTGAAGCTTTCTTT; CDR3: CASSLGQGLLNTEAFF
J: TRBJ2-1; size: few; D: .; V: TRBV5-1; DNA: TGCGCCAGCAGACCTTACAGGAGTTGGCGTGAGCAGTTCTTC; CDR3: CASRPYRSWREQFF
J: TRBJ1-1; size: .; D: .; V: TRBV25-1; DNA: TGTGCCAGCAGCCTGACAGGGAACACTGAAGCTTTCTTT; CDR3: CASSLTGNTEAFF
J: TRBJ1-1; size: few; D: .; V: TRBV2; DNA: TGTGCCAGCACCTTCGGGAGGAACACTGAAGCTTTCTTT; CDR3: CASTFGRNTEAFF
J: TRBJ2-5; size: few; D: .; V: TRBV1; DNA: TGCACCAGCAGCCAAGTGCTAGCGGGAGTTTTAGAGACCCAGTACTTC; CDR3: CTSSQVLAGVLETQYF
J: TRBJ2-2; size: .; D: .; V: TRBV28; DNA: TGTGCCAGCAGTTTAGAGTATACCGGGGAGCTGTTTTTT; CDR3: CASSLEYTGELFF
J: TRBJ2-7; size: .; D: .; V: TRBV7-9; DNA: TGTGCCAGCAGCTTTGAGCCTATCGACTCCTACGAGCAGTACTTC; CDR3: CASSFEPIDSYEQYF
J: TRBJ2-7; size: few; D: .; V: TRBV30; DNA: TGTGCTACGGGGAGCTCCTACGAGCAGTACTTC; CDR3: CATGSSYEQYF
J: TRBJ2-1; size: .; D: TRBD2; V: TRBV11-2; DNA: TGTGCCAGCAGCTCAATAGCGGGCACCTACAATGAGCAGTTCTTC; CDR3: CASSSIAGTYNEQFF
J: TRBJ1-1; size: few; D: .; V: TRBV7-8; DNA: TGTGCCAGCAGCTTAGAAGGCTCCCGAGGGGAAGCTTTCTTT; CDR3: CASSLEGSRGEAFF
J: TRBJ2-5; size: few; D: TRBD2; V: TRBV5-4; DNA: TGTGCCAGCAGCTTGTTAGGACAGCGGGAGGAGACCCAGTACTTC; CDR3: CASSLLGQREETQYF
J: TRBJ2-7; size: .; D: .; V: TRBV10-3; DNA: TGTGCCACACAGGGCCCAGGCTACGAGCAGTACTTC; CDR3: CATQGPGYEQYF
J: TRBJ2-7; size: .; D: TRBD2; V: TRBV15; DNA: TGTGCCACCAGCAGAGACATCGTCGGGGGGTTAAGCTCCTACGAGCAGTACTTC; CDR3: CATSRDIVGGLSSYEQYF
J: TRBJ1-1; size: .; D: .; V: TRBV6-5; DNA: TGTGCCAGCAGGTCCATGAACACTGAAGCTTTCTTT; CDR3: CASRSMNTEAFF
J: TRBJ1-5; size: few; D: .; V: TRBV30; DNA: TGTGCCTGGAGCAAAGACTCGGGCAATCAGCCCCAGCATTTT; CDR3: CAWSKDSGNQPQHF
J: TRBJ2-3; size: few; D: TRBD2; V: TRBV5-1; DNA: TGCGCCAGCAGCTTAACCGGGACTAGCGGCACAGATACGCAGTATTTT; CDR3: CASSLTGTSGTDTQYF
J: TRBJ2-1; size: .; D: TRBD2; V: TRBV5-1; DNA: TGCGCCAGCAGCTTGGCCGGGACTAGCGGGAGGATGAATGAGCAGTTCTTC; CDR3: CASSLAGTSGRMNEQFF
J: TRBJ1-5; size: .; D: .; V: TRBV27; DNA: TGTGCCAGCAGTTTAAGGGGGGGCGGACAGCCCCAGCATTTT; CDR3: CASSLRGGGQPQHF
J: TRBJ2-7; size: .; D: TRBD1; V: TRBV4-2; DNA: TGTGCCAGCAGCCAATCTATGGCTACAGGGGGCAATGTGCAGTACTTC; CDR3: CASSQSMATGGNVQYF
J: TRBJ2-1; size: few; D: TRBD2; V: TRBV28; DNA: TGTGCCAGCAGGATCCCGGGACTAGAGGGGGAGCAGTTCTTC; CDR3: CASRIPGLEGEQFF
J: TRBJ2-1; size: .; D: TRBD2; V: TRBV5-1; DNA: TGCGCCAGCAGCTCGTATCGGGGGGATGGTGAGCAGTTCTTC; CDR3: CASSSYRGDGEQFF